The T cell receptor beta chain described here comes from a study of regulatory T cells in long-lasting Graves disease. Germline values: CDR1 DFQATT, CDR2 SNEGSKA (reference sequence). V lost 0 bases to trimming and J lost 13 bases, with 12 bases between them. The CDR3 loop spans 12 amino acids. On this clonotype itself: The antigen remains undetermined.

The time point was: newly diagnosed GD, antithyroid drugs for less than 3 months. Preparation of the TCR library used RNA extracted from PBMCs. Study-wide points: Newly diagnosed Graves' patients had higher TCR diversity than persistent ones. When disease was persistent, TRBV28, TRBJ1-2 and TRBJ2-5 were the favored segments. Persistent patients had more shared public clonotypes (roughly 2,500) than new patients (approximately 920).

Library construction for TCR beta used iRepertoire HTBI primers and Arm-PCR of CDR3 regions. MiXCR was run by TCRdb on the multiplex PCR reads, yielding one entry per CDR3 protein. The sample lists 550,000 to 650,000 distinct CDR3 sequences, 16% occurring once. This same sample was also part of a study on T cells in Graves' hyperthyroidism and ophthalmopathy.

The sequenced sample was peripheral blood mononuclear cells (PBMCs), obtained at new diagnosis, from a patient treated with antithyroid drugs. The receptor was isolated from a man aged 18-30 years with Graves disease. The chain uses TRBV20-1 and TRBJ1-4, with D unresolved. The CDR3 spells CSARDSSLRLFF. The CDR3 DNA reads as TGCAGTGCTAGAGATTCCAGTCTTCGACTGTTTTTT.